This TCR beta chain was identified during a study of blood T cell repertoires in COVID-19. The V gene's germline CDR1 is GTSNPN and CDR2 SVGIG (reference sequence). The CDR3 loop spans 15 amino acids. V shed 2 bases and J shed 0 bases, with 13 bases lying between them. Measured with immunoSEQ multiplex PCR; TCRdb has only the in-frame clones, and not every one. The sample records approximately 310,000 clones, over 75% being singletons. Participants had their cohort set by participant-reported clinical history. Source material: PBMCs or T cells enriched from blood (not recorded which). The source is a man under 40 who had recovered from COVID-19. The chain employs TRBV30 and TRBJ1-2; tentatively, D is TRBD1 (5 bases). This chain's CDR3 is CAWSSPGEANYGYTF. The CDR3 DNA follows: TGTGCCTGGAGTTCACCGGGGGAAGCTAACTATGGCTACACCTTC.